The 27 T cell receptor beta chains presented below share a single source sample, sequenced in a study of early T cells in non-severe SARS-CoV-2 infection. TCRdb redid the calling of the 5' RACE reads with MiXCR, one entry per CDR3 protein. The sample has over 50,000 distinct CDR3 sequences; under 15% are singletons. The specimen was whole blood, collected at baseline. The receptor source for this set is an adult who was a healthcare worker with PCR-confirmed SARS-CoV-2 infection or an uninfected control (not recorded which).

This clonotype was counted a few times. One end of the junction fails to match germline, which may point to a read error. The V call is TRBV11-2, the J call TRBJ2-7; TRBD1 or TRBD2 may be the D gene (5 bases each). This CDR3 has 15 amino acids. CDR1 and CDR2 from the germline V gene are SGHAT and FQNNGV. CDR3 sequence: CASTLGGTGSYEQYF. Written as DNA, the CDR3 is TGTGCCAGCACCTTAGGAGGTACAGGATCCTACGAGCAGTACTTC. The complete variable domain, with remaining parts taken from reference TRBV11-2 and TRBJ2-7, reads EAGVAQSPRYKIIEKRQSVAFWCNPISGHATLYWYQQILGQGPKLLIQFQNNGVVDDSQLPKDRFSAERLKGVDSTLKIQPAKLEDSAVYLCASTLGGTGSYEQYFGPGTRLTVT.

This chain uses TRBV5-1 with TRBJ1-1; D is undetermined. The CDR3 sequence is 15 residues long. The germline CDR1 and CDR2 sequences are SGHRS and YFSETQ. V gave up 1 base and J gave up 0 bases, with 10 bases separating them. The CDR3 DNA sequence: TGCGCCAGCAGCTTGTCGACTTTTTTGAACACTGAAGCTTTCTTT. This encodes CASSLSTFLNTEAFF.

A few counts support this clonotype. The chain joins TRBV7-6 to TRBJ2-3, with TRBD2 matching 9 bases. The CDR3 loop spans 18 amino acids. The V segment lost 5 bases and the J segment 0 bases; nucleotides outside the gene matches: 12. The germline V gene encodes CDR1 SGHVS and CDR2 FNYEAQ. The DNA for the CDR3 is TGTGCCAGCAGCCCTCAAACAGAGCTAGCGGGGAGCACAGATACGCAGTATTTT. Protein product: CASSPQTELAGSTDTQYF.

This clonotype showed up just a few times. V gene TRBV10-1 combines with J gene TRBJ2-3; 9 bases align to TRBD2. Germline CDR1 reads WNHNN; CDR2 reads SYGVQD (reference sequence). CDR3 length: 17 residues. The V and J ends lost 8 bases and 8 bases, in that order; junction bases with no gene match: 20. CDR3 sequence (DNA): TGCGCCAGCTCCCATCGTGCGGCGGGGGGGGCCGGAGGTACGCAGTATTTT. Translation gives CASSHRAAGGAGGTQYF.

The chain carries TRBV7-9 and TRBJ1-4; possible D gene TRBD1, 5 bases. The CDR3 is made up of 13 amino acids. V was shortened by 5 bases and J by 4 bases, with 8 bases between the two germline ends. The V gene's germline CDR1 is SEHNR and CDR2 FQNEAQ (reference sequence). CDR3 sequence reads: CASSADSNEKLFF. CDR3 nucleotides: TGTGCCAGCAGCGCCGACAGTAATGAAAAACTGTTTTTT.

Only a few counts were recorded for this clonotype. This chain joins TRBV5-6 and TRBJ1-1; unclear D gene. CDR1 is SGHDT, CDR2 YYEEEE, per germline. Trimming took 4 bases from V and 1 from J, leaving 14 bases between them. The CDR3 extends over 15 amino acids. The CDR3 DNA is TGTGCCAGCAGCCCCGACCTGAGGGCGAACACTGAAGCTTTCTTT. Its translation is CASSPDLRANTEAFF.

The chain combines TRBV10-3 with TRBJ1-5; D is possibly TRBD1 (5 bases). CDR1 and CDR2 (germline): ENHRY, SYGVKD. The germline V and J ends were trimmed by 8 bases and 4 bases, with 9 bases remaining between them. CDR3 length: 12 residues. The CDR3, as DNA: TGTGCCATCCAGGGAAGTAATCAGCCCCAGCATTTT. Translating gives CAIQGSNQPQHF.

CDR3 coding DNA: TGCGCCAGCAGCCCCCCGGGACAGGAAAATACGCAGTATTTT. Its protein is CASSPPGQENTQYF. V gene TRBV5-1 combines with J gene TRBJ2-3; 8 nucleotides line up with TRBD1. Germline lookup yields CDR1 SGHRS and CDR2 YFSETQ. This CDR3 is 14 amino acids long. The ends lost 4 bases at V and 7 bases at J; junction bases unmatched: 8. Together with reference TRBV5-1 and TRBJ2-3, the CDR3 gives the full variable domain: KAGVTQTPRYLIKTRGQQVTLSCSPISGHRSVSWYQQTPGQGLQFLFEYFSETQRNKGNFPGRFSGRQFSNSRSEMNVSTLELGDSALYLCASSPPGQENTQYFGPGTRLTVL.

The sample holds a few counts of this clonotype. This chain joins TRBV29-1 and TRBJ1-1, with D unresolved. The CDR3 extends over 13 amino acids. V was cut by 7 bases and J by 5 bases, with 17 bases left in between. Germline loops: CDR1 SQVTM, CDR2 ANQGSEA. DNA for the CDR3: TGCAGCGCCGCCCCCGGCTCGAAGACTGAAGCTTTCTTT. Translating gives CSAAPGSKTEAFF.

This clonotype was seen more than once but under ten times. CDR3 region: CASSSNLGNQPQHF. The CDR3, as DNA: TGTGCCAGCAGCTCCAATCTGGGCAATCAGCCCCAGCATTTT. This chain connects TRBV7-2 to TRBJ1-5; no reliable D call. The CDR3 runs to 14 residues. The V and J ends lost 4 bases and 2 bases respectively, with 9 bases between them. From germline, CDR1 is SGHTA and CDR2 FQGNSA.

In this sample, this clonotype turned up many times. The V call is TRBV18, the J call TRBJ2-7, with a tentative D call TRBD1 (6 bases). Trimming stripped 3 bases from V and 3 bases from J, with 6 bases between. This CDR3 comprises 12 residues. Looked up from germline, CDR1 is KGHSH and CDR2 is LQKENI. Here the CDR3 DNA reads TGTGCCAGCTCACCGGACAGCTACGAGCAGTACTTC. Residues: CASSPDSYEQYF.

This clonotype occurred a few times. This rearrangement joins TRBV15 to TRBJ1-1; perhaps TRBD1 as D (5 bases). From germline, CDR1 is LNHNV and CDR2 YYDKDF (reference sequence). Deletions cut 2 bases from V and 4 bases from J, with 14 bases between. This CDR3 spans 15 amino acids. This CDR3 is CATSRSSGGSTEAFF. CDR3 coding DNA: TGTGCCACCAGCAGATCGTCGGGGGGAAGCACTGAAGCTTTCTTT.

The chain links TRBV29-1 to TRBJ2-7, with D possibly TRBD1 on 5 matching bases. Trimming stripped 3 bases from V and 0 bases from J, with 9 bases between. Germline assignment: CDR1 SQVTM and CDR2 ANQGSEA. The CDR3 covers 13 residues. Here the CDR3 DNA reads TGCAGCGTTGACCAGGGCCACTCCTACGAGCAGTACTTC. Its protein is CSVDQGHSYEQYF.

V and J are TRBV28 and TRBJ1-6; 10 nucleotides align to TRBD1. Germline V gene lookup returns CDR1 MDHEN and CDR2 SYDVKM. The trim removed 6 bases at V and 7 bases at J, leaving 6 bases unmatched. The CDR3 runs 15 residues. In DNA, the CDR3 is TGTGCCAGCAGCCCACCGACAGGGGGCAATTCACCCCTCCACTTT. Its translation is CASSPPTGGNSPLHF.

This clonotype was seen more than once but under ten times. The CDR3 spells CASSLELEETQYF. CDR3 nucleotides: TGTGCCAGCAGCTTAGAGCTCGAAGAGACCCAGTACTTC. V and J are TRBV7-2 and TRBJ2-5; D gene unclear. Trimming removed 1 base at V and 3 bases at J, with 6 bases between. The CDR3 contains 13 residues. In germline, CDR1 is SGHTA, CDR2 FQGNSA.

The chain combines TRBV10-3 with TRBJ2-3; a weak D match, TRBD2 (6 bases). V shed 2 bases and J shed 2 bases, with 11 bases lying between them. Germline V gene lookup returns CDR1 ENHRY and CDR2 SYGVKD. The CDR3 is 15 amino acids. CDR3 coding DNA: TGTGCCATCAGTGAGGATGGGGGGAACACAGATACGCAGTATTTT. Its protein product is CAISEDGGNTDTQYF.

This clonotype was seen repeatedly, ten times or more. The gene calls are TRBV28 and TRBJ1-5; no clear D. The length of the CDR3 is 12 residues. Deletions cut 4 bases from V and 6 bases from J, with 7 bases between. Germline CDR1 is MDHEN and CDR2 is SYDVKM. The CDR3 region is CASSSVGQPQHF. The DNA for the CDR3 is TGTGCCAGCAGTTCAGTGGGTCAGCCCCAGCATTTT.

In this sample, this clonotype turned up a few times. The chain carries TRBV5-1 and TRBJ2-7, with 12 bases lining up with TRBD2. V was pared by 4 bases and J by 7 bases, with 9 bases of the junction left unmatched. CDR3 length equals 15 residues. Looked up from germline, CDR1 is SGHRS and CDR2 is YFSETQ. The CDR3 sequence: CASSPLTSGSGEQYF. The CDR3 DNA reads TGCGCCAGCAGCCCCTTGACTAGCGGGAGTGGTGAGCAGTACTTC.

This clonotype has a handful of counts. The rearrangement uses TRBV12-3 or TRBV12-4 and TRBJ2-5; D remains ambiguous. V was trimmed by 0 bases and J by 7 bases, leaving 12 bases between them. CDR3 length: 14 residues. Here the CDR3 reads CASSLASPSRTQYF. The CDR3 coding sequence is TGTGCCAGCAGTTTAGCGTCGCCATCCCGGACCCAGTACTTC.

V gene TRBV7-2 combines with J gene TRBJ1-1; D remains ambiguous. CDR1 SGHTA and CDR2 FQGNSA come from the germline V gene. CDR3 length: 14 amino acids. Trimming removed 4 bases at V and 0 bases at J, with 9 bases between. The chain's CDR3 is CASSSNGVNTEAFF. The CDR3 DNA reads as TGTGCCAGCAGCTCTAACGGGGTGAACACTGAAGCTTTCTTT.

Ten or more counts support this clonotype. This chain links TRBV6-5 with TRBJ1-1; D not resolved. Trimming left V 4 bases short and J 5 bases short, with 14 bases between. Germline CDR1 and CDR2: MNHEY and SVGAGI. The CDR3 runs 14 residues. The CDR3: CASSSPTPRTEAFF. The CDR3 nucleotides are TGTGCCAGCAGTTCCCCTACCCCACGGACTGAAGCTTTCTTT.

The chain uses TRBV29-1 and TRBJ1-3; D remains unclear. The ends were cut back, 5 bases at V and 0 bases at J, with 5 bases in the middle. The CDR3 extends over 12 amino acids. Germline CDR1 reads SQVTM; CDR2 reads ANQGSEA. CDR3 loop: CSVMSSGNTIYF. Written as DNA, the CDR3 is TGCAGCGTTATGAGCTCTGGAAACACCATATATTTT.

This chain connects TRBV5-1 to TRBJ2-1, with TRBD1 as a possible D gene (6 bases). The CDR3 contains 17 residues. Germline CDR1 reads SGHRS; CDR2 reads YFSETQ. Trimming took off 7 bases at V and 6 bases at J, with 26 bases between the two ends. The CDR3 sequence is CASGGWGRTENLNEQFF. CDR3 DNA sequence: TGCGCCAGCGGCGGCTGGGGAAGGACAGAGAACCTCAATGAGCAGTTCTTC.

This clonotype was found a few times. The chain has TRBV29-1 and TRBJ2-7; D perhaps matches TRBD1 (5 bases). The germline V and J ends were trimmed by 1 base and 2 bases, with 9 bases remaining between them. Germline-derived CDR1 and CDR2 are SQVTM and ANQGSEA. The CDR3 extends over 13 amino acids. CDR3 DNA sequence: TGCAGCGTTGAAGGGACATCTACCTACGAGCAGTACTTC. This encodes CSVEGTSTYEQYF.

This clonotype was detected many times. The V gene is TRBV28, the J gene TRBJ2-4; D perhaps matches TRBD1 (5 bases). Germline loops: CDR1 MDHEN, CDR2 SYDVKM. The CDR3 has 14 amino acids. The V gene lost 6 bases and the J gene lost 8 bases, with 17 bases spanning the gap. CDR3 loop: CASSLPNEGDIQYF. In nucleotides, the CDR3 is TGTGCCAGCAGCCTTCCTAATGAAGGGGACATTCAGTACTTC.

V gene TRBV7-9 combines with J gene TRBJ1-2; D remains ambiguous. The V gene's germline CDR1 is SEHNR and CDR2 FQNEAQ (reference sequence). Trimming removed 1 base from V and 8 bases from J, with 14 bases in between. CDR3 length: 14 residues. The CDR3 is CASSLVGTSSGYTF. The CDR3 DNA is TGTGCCAGCAGCTTAGTAGGCACTAGCAGCGGCTACACCTTC. Drawing the rest from reference TRBV7-9 and TRBJ1-2, the complete variable domain is DTGVSQNPRHKITKRGQNVTFRCDPISEHNRLYWYRQTLGQGPEFLTYFQNEAQLEKSRLLSDRFSAERPKGSFSTLEIQRTEQGDSAMYLCASSLVGTSSGYTFGSGTRLTVV.

The chain recombines TRBV30 with TRBJ1-1; 9 positions agree with TRBD1. J gave up 4 bases and V 5 bases, and 5 bases lay outside the gene matches. Germline V gene data show CDR1 as GTSNPN and CDR2 as SVGIG (reference sequence). The CDR3 extends over 13 amino acids. The CDR3 DNA reads as TGTGCCTGGTGGACAGGGGCAGCCACTGAAGCTTTCTTT. Amino acids: CAWWTGAATEAFF.